The 9 T cell receptor beta chains in this list originate from one sample, sequenced in a study of shared clonotypes between healthy human individuals. Sequenced by immunoSEQ multiplex PCR; TCRdb stores in-frame clones only, minus some. The sample shows about 1.5 million clones, 98% of them seen only once. The specimen sequenced was naive CD4+ T cells sorted from blood. Subset here: CD45RA+ positively selected. The receptor set was obtained from a man aged 25-45 years in good health.

As for this clone: Other DNA sequences within the sample encode an identical CDR3. The chain carries TRBV7-2 and TRBJ1-1; D is unresolved. From germline, CDR1 is SGHTA and CDR2 FQGNSA. V was clipped by 2 bases and J by 0 bases, with 1 base between them. The CDR3 consists of 12 residues. CDR3 in amino acids: CASSLLNTEAFF. CDR3 in DNA: TGTGCCAGCAGCTTATTGAACACTGAAGCTTTCTTT. Full variable domain (outside the CDR3, taken from reference TRBV7-2 and TRBJ1-1): GAGVSQSPSNKVTEKGKDVELRCDPISGHTALYWYRQSLGQGLEFLIYFQGNSAPDKSGLPSDRFSAERTGGSVSTLTIQRTQQEDSAVYLCASSLLNTEAFFGQGTRLTVV.

The chain is built from TRBV19 and TRBJ2-1; 10 bases fit TRBD2. The junction had 7 bases not matched to a gene; V was cut back by 0 bases and J by 8 bases. The CDR3 is 16 residues long. Germline V lookup: CDR1 LNHDA, CDR2 SQIVND (reference sequence). The CDR3, as DNA: TGTGCCAGTAGTATAGACCCAGCGGGAGGGCTAGATGAGCAGTTCTTC. Its protein is CASSIDPAGGLDEQFF.

This clone was seen once. The rearrangement links TRBV14 to TRBJ1-2; D ambiguous. Trimming removed 1 base at V and 6 bases at J, with 3 bases between. The CDR3 sequence is 11 residues long. Germline V gene data show CDR1 as SGHDN and CDR2 as FVKESK. This CDR3 reads CASSQGDGYTF. The DNA of the CDR3 is TGTGCCAGCAGCCAAGGGGATGGCTACACCTTC.

This chain links TRBV28 with TRBJ1-2; D not resolved. From germline, CDR1 is MDHEN and CDR2 SYDVKM. The CDR3 consists of 12 residues. The V end lost 6 bases, the J end lost 5 bases, and 10 bases lay between the germline ends. CDR3 residues: CASRLAPYGYTF. The CDR3 DNA follows: TGTGCCAGCAGGCTAGCACCTTATGGCTACACCTTC.

This clone occurred once. The J gene is TRBJ1-2, the V gene TRBV9, with 7 bases matching TRBD1. Looked up from germline, CDR1 is SGDLS and CDR2 is YYNGEE. Trimming removed 4 bases from V and 0 bases from J; junction bases left unmatched: 6. CDR3 length equals 15 residues. CDR3 residues: CASSTTGHSNYGYTF. CDR3 nucleotides: TGTGCCAGCAGCACGACAGGGCATTCTAACTATGGCTACACCTTC. The whole variable domain, remainder taken from reference TRBV9 and TRBJ1-2, is DSGVTQTPKHLITATGQRVTLRCSPRSGDLSVYWYQQSLDQGLQFLIQYYNGEERAKGNILERFSAQQFPDLHSELNLSSLELGDSALYFCASSTTGHSNYGYTFGSGTRLTVV.

CDR3 in DNA: TGTGCCAGCAGTTTACGGGCAGTACCCTACAATGAGCAGTTCTTC. It codes for CASSLRAVPYNEQFF. V and J are TRBV28 and TRBJ2-1; D not resolved. CDR1 MDHEN and CDR2 SYDVKM come from the germline V gene. The CDR3 sequence is 15 residues long. Trimming removed 2 bases at V and 2 bases at J, with 10 bases between.

This clone has just one count. The chain couples TRBV10-3 to TRBJ1-2; 7 bases fit TRBD1. Germline V gene data show CDR1 as ENHRY and CDR2 as SYGVKD. This CDR3 comprises 15 residues. Trimming cost V 0 bases and J 4 bases; bases outside gene matches: 5. In nucleotides, the CDR3 is TGTGCCATCAGTGAGTCGCAGGGGGTTACCTATGGCTACACCTTC. As protein: CAISESQGVTYGYTF.

A word on this clone: Other DNA sequences from this sample encode an identical CDR3 as well. The chain is built from TRBV28 and TRBJ2-3; D perhaps matches TRBD2 (6 bases). The germline V gene has CDR1 MDHEN and CDR2 SYDVKM. CDR3 length equals 14 residues. V was trimmed by 2 bases and J by 1 base, leaving 7 bases between them. The CDR3 sequence: CASSLGGGTDTQYF. CDR3 in DNA: TGTGCCAGCAGTTTAGGCGGGGGCACAGATACGCAGTATTTT.

The chain employs TRBV25-1 and TRBJ2-7; 8 nucleotides line up with TRBD2. The V segment lost 2 bases and the J segment 4 bases; nucleotides outside the gene matches: 7. The CDR3 totals 15 residues. CDR1 is MGHDK, CDR2 SYGVNS, per germline. CDR3 protein: CASSETVAGPYEQYF. For the CDR3, the DNA is TGTGCCAGCAGTGAAACAGTAGCGGGGCCTTACGAGCAGTACTTC.